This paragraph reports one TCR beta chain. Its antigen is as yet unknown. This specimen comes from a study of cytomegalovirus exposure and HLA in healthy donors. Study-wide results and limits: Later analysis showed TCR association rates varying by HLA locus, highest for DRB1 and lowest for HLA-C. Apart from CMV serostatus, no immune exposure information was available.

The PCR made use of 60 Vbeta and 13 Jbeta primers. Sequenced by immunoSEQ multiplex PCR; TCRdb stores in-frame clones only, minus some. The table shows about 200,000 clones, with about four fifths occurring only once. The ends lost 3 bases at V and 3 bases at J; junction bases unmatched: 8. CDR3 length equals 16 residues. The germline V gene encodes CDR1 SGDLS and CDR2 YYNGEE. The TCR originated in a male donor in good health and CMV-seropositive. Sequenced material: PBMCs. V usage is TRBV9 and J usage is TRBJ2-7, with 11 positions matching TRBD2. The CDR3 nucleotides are TGTGCCAGCAGCGCGAATCTAGCGGGAGGCTACTACGAGCAGTACTTC. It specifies CASSANLAGGYYEQYF.